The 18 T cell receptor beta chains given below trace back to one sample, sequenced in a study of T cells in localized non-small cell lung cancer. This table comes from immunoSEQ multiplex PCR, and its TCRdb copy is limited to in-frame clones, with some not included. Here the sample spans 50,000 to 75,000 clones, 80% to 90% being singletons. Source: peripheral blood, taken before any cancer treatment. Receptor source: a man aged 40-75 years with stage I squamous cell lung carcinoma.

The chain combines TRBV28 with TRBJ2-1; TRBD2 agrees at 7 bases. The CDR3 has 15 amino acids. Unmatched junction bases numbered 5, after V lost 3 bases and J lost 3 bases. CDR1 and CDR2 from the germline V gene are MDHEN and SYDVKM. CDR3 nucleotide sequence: TGTGCCAGCAGTTTCGAGCGGGATTTCTACAATGAGCAGTTCTTC. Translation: CASSFERDFYNEQFF.

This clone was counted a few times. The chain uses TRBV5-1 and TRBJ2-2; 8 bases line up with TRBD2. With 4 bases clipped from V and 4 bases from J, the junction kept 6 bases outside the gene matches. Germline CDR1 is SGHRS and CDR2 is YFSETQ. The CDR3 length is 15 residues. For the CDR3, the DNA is TGCGCCAGCAGCGGCACTAGCGGTCCCACCGGGGAGCTGTTTTTT. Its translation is CASSGTSGPTGELFF.

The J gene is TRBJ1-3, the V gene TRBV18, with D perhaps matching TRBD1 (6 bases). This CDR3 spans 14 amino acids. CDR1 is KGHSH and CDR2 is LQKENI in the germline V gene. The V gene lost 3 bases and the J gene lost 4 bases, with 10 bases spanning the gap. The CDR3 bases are TGTGCCAGCTCACCGGACAGCGGGGGAAACACCATATATTTT. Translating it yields CASSPDSGGNTIYF.

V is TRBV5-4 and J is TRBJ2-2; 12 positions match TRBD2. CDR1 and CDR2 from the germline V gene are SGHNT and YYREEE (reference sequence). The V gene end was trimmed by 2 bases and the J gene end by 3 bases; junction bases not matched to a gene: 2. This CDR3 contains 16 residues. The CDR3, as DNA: TGTGCCAGCAGCTTCGGGACTAGCGGGTACACCGGGGAGCTGTTTTTT. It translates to CASSFGTSGYTGELFF.

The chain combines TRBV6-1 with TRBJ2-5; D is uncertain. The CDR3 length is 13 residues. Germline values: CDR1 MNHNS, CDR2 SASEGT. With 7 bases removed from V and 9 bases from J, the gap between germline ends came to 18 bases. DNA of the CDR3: TGTGCCAGCACCCAAAGGGCACCTCAACCCCAGTACTTC. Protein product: CASTQRAPQPQYF.

CDR3 residues: CASSLGATNNEQFF. Written as DNA, the CDR3 is TGTGCCAGCAGCTTAGGCGCCACAAACAATGAGCAGTTCTTC. This chain uses TRBV7-3 with TRBJ2-1; D call uncertain. Per the germline V gene, CDR1 is SGHTA and CDR2 is FQGTGA. Trimming removed 2 bases at V and 5 bases at J, with 10 bases between. The CDR3 runs 14 residues.

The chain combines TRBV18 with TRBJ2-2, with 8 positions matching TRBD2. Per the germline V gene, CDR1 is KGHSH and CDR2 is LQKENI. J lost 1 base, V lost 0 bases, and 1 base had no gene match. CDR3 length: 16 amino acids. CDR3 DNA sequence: TGTGCCAGCTCACCACCGGCGGGAGGGAACACCGGGGAGCTGTTTTTT. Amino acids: CASSPPAGGNTGELFF.

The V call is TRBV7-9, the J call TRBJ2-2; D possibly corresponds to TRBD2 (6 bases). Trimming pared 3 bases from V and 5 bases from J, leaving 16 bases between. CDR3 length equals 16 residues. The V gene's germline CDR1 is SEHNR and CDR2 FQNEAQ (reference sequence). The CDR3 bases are TGTGCCAGCAGCTTCACCCCGGGAGTAGGAACCGGGGAGCTGTTTTTT. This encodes CASSFTPGVGTGELFF.

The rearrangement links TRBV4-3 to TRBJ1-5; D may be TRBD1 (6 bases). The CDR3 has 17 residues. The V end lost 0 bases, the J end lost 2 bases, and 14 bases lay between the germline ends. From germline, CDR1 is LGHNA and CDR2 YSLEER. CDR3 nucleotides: TGCGCCAGCAGCCAAGATCGAGGGGGGCTGGGCAATCAGCCCCAGCATTTT. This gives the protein CASSQDRGGLGNQPQHF.

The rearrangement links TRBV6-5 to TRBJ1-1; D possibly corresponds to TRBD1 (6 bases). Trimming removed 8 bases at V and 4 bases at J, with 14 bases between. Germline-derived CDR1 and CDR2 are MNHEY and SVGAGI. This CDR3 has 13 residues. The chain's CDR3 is CASATGLLTEAFF. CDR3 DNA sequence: TGTGCCAGCGCCACAGGGCTACTCACTGAAGCTTTCTTT.

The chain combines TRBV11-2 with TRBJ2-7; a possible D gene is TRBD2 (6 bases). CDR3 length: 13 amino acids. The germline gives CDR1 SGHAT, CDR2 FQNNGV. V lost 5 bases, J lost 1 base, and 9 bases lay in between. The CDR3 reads CASSPGLSYEQYF. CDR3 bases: TGTGCCAGCAGCCCGGGACTGTCCTACGAGCAGTACTTC.

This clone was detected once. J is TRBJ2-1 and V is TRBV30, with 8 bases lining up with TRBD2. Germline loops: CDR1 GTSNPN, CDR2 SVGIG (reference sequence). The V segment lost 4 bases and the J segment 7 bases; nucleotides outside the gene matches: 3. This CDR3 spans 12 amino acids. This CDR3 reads CAWTPGGNEQFF. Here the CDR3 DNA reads TGTGCCTGGACACCGGGGGGGAATGAGCAGTTCTTC.

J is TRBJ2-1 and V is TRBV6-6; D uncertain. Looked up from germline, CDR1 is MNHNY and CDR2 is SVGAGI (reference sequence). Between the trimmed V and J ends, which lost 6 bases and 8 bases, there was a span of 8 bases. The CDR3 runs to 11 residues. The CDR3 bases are TGTGCCAGCAGGAAAGGGCATGAGCAGTTCTTC. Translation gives CASRKGHEQFF.

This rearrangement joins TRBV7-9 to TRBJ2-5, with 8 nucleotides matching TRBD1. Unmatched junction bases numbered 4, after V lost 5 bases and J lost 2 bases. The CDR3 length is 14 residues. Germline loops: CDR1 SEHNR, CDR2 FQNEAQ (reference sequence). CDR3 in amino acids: CASSVTGDQETQYF. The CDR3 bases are TGTGCCAGCAGCGTGACAGGGGATCAAGAGACCCAGTACTTC.

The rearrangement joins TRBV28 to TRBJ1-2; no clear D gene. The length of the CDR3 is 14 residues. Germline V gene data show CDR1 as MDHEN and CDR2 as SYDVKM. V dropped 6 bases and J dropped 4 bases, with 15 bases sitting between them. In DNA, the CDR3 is TGTGCCAGCAGCCGCTTGGAATTTAGCTATGGCTACACCTTC. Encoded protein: CASSRLEFSYGYTF.

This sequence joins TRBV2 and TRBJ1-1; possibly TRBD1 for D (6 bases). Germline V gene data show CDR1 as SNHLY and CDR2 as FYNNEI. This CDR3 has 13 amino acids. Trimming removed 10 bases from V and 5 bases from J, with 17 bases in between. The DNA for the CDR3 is TGTGCCACCGAACGGGGGGCGAGGACTGAAGCTTTCTTT. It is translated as CATERGARTEAFF.

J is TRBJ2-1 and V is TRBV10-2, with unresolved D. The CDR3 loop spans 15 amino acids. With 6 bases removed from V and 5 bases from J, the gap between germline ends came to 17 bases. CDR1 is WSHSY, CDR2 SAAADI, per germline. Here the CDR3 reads CASRPSAELNNEQFF. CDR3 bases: TGCGCCAGCAGGCCCTCGGCGGAACTCAACAATGAGCAGTTCTTC.

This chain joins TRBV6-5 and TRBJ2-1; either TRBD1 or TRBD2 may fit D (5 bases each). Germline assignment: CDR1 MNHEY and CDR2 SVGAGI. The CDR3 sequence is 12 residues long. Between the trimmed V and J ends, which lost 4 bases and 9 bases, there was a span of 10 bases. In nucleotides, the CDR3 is TGTGCCAGCAGTTTGATTGGGGGTGAGCAGTTCTTC. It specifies CASSLIGGEQFF.